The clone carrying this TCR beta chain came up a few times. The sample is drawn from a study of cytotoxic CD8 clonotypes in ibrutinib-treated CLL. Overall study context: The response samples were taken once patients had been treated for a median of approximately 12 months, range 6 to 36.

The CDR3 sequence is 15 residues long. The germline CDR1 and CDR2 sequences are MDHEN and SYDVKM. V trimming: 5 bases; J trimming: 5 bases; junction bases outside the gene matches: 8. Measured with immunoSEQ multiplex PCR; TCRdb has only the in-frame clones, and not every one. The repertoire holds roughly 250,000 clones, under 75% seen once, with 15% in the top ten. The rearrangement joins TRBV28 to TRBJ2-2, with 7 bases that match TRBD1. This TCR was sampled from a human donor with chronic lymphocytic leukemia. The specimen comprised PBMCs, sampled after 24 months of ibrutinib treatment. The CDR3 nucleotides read TGTGCCAGCAGTCTCCCCGGGACAGTGACCGGGGAGCTGTTTTTT. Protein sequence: CASSLPGTVTGELFF.